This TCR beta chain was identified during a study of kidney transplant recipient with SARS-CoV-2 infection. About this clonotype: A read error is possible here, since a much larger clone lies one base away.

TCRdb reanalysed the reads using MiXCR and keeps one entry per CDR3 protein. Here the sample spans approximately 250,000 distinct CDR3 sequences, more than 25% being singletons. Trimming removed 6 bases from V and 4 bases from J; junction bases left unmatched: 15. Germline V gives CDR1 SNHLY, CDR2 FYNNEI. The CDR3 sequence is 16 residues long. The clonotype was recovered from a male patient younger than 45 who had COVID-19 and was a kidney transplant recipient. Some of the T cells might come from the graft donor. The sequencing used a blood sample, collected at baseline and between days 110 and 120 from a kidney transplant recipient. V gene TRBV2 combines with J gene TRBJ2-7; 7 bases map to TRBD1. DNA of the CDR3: TGTGCCAGCAGGAGGCTCTACGGGACAGAAGTTTACGAGCAGTACTTC. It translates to CASRRLYGTEVYEQYF.